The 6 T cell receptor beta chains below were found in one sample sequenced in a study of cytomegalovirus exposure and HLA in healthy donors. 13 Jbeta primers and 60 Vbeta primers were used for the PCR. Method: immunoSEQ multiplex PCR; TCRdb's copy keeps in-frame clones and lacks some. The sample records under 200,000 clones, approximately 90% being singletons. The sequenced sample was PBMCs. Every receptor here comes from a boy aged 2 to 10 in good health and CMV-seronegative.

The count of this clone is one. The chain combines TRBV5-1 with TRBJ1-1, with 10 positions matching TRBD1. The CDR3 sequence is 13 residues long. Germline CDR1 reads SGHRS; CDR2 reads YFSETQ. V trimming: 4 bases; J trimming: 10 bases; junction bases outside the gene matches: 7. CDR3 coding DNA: TGCGCCAGCAGCCGGGACAGGGGAGGTGTAGCTTTCTTT. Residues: CASSRDRGGVAFF.

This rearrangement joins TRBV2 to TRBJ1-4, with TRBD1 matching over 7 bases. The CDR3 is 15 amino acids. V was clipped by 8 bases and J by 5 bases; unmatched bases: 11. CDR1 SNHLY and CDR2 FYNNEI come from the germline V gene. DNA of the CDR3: TGTGCCAGCCTCGGGGGACAGACTCTAAATGAAAAACTGTTTTTT. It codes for CASLGGQTLNEKLFF.

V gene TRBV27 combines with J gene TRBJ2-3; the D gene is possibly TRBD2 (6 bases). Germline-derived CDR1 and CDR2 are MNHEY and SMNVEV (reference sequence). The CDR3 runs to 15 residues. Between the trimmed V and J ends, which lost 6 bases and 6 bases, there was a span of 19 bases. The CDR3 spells CASSRLSSGDDTQYF. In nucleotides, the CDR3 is TGTGCCAGCAGCCGTCTCTCTTCGGGGGATGATACGCAGTATTTT.

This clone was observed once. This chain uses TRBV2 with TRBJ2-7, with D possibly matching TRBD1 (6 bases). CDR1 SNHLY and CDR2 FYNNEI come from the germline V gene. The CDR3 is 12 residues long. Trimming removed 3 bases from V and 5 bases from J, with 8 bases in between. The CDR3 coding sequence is TGTGCCAGCAGTGAGCAGGGGAACGAGCAGTACTTC. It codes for CASSEQGNEQYF.

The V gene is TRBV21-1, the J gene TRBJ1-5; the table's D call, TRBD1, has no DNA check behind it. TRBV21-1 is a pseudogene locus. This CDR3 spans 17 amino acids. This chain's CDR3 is CASSTQTEPSSNQPQHF. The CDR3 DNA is TGTGCCAGCAGCACACAGACAGAGCCTAGTAGCAATCAGCCCCAGCATTTT.

Here the CDR3 reads CASSETTGARETQYF. Written as DNA, the CDR3 is TGTGCCAGCAGTGAAACTACAGGGGCGCGGGAGACCCAGTACTTC. The genes are TRBV6-1 and TRBJ2-5; TRBD1 matches 7 bases. Trimming took 2 bases from V and 5 from J; bases not matched to a gene: 8. Looked up from germline, CDR1 is MNHNS and CDR2 is SASEGT. This CDR3 comprises 15 residues.